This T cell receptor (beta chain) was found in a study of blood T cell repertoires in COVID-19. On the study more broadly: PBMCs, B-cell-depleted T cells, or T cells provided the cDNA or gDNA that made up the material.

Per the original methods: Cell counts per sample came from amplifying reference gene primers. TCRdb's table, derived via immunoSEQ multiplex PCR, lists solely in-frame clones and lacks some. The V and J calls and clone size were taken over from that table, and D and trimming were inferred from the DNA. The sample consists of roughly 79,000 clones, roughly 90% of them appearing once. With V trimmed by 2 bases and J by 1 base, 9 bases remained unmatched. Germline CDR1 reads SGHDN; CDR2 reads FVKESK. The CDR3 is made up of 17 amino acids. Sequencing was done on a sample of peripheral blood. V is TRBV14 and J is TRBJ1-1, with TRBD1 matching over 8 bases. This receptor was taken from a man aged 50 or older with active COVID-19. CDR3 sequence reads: CASSQRLSGGANTEAFF. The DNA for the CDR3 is TGTGCCAGCAGCCAACGTCTGTCAGGGGGCGCGAACACTGAAGCTTTCTTT.